The entry below describes one T cell receptor (beta chain). Its antigen is currently unknown. The record originates from a study of OX40 agonist ivuxolimab in advanced cancers. Background on the study: Prior checkpoint blockade (anti-PD-1, anti-PD-L1 or anti-CTLA-4) was permitted; roughly 40% had it. Partial responses were recorded for three patients, including one with hepatocellular carcinoma and two with cutaneous melanoma. Findings of the study overall: At 0.1 to 3.0 mg/kg and by week 6, CD4+ and CD8+ T cells in the blood had expanded clonally.

CDR1 is MDHEN and CDR2 is SYDVKM in the germline V gene. This CDR3 is built from 12 residues. V lost 10 bases to trimming and J lost 2 bases, with 10 bases between them. Autoimmune disease history or systemic immunosuppression disqualified patients. Libraries were prepared by immunoSEQ multiplex PCR; TCRdb keeps only in-frame clonotypes and omits some of them. The data contain approximately 70,000 clones, roughly 80% of them singletons. The sequence derives from an adult with an advanced solid tumor such as melanoma, head and neck, liver or kidney cancer. The genes are TRBV28 and TRBJ2-3; TRBD2 might be the D (6 bases). Sequenced material: CD4+ or CD8+ T cells sorted from blood, taken in a trial of the OX40 agonist ivuxolimab. CDR3 bases: TGTGCCACCCGGGGGAACACAGATACGCAGTATTTT. Translation gives CATRGNTDTQYF.